The 25 T cell receptor beta chains in this list originate from one sample, sequenced in a study of memory CD4+ T cells and cytomegalovirus serostatus. The data were produced by immunoSEQ multiplex PCR, yet TCRdb's version contains in-frame clones alone and is incomplete. The top ten hold 2.6% of the sample, which has about 56,000 clones, 70% to 85% seen once. Single viable CD3+CD4+CD8-CD45RO+ cells were sorted as the memory CD4+ T cells. Sequenced: memory CD4+ T cells from blood. The source of these receptors is an adult in good health and CMV-seropositive.

Here the CDR3 reads CASSQGWGVITDTQYF. CDR3 coding DNA: TGCGCCAGCAGCCAAGGGTGGGGGGTAATCACAGATACGCAGTATTTT. V is TRBV4-3 and J is TRBJ2-3, with a tentative D call TRBD2 (6 bases). With 1 base removed from V and 2 bases from J, the gap between germline ends came to 13 bases. CDR1 is LGHNA and CDR2 is YSLEER in the germline V gene. CDR3 length: 16 residues.

This clone was seen at least ten times. The chain carries TRBV7-2 and TRBJ1-3; 8 nucleotides match TRBD1. V lost 4 bases and J lost 0; bases outside the gene matches: 8. Germline V lookup: CDR1 SGHTA, CDR2 FQGNSA. This CDR3 comprises 17 residues. The CDR3 spells CASSSRTGPNSGNTIYF. CDR3 coding DNA: TGTGCCAGCAGCTCCCGGACAGGGCCTAACTCTGGAAACACCATATATTTT.

The rearrangement uses TRBV28 and TRBJ1-2; possibly TRBD1 for D (6 bases). The CDR3 contains 14 residues. CDR1 MDHEN and CDR2 SYDVKM come from the germline V gene. Trimming removed 2 bases at V and 2 bases at J, with 9 bases between. The CDR3 is CASSLVDRNYGYTF. Written as DNA, the CDR3 is TGTGCCAGCAGTTTAGTCGACAGGAACTATGGCTACACCTTC.

This chain uses TRBV11-2 with TRBJ2-2; TRBD2 might be the D (5 bases). The CDR3 has 13 residues. V shed 7 bases and J shed 3 bases, with 9 bases lying between them. The V gene's germline CDR1 is SGHAT and CDR2 FQNNGV. The CDR3 nucleotides are TGTGCCAGCAAATTCGGGGACACCGGGGAGCTGTTTTTT. This gives the protein CASKFGDTGELFF.

The chain uses TRBV6-6 and TRBJ2-5; D possibly matches TRBD1 or TRBD2 (6 bases each). Trimming cost V 6 bases and J 6 bases, with 14 bases left between them. Germline V lookup: CDR1 MNHNY, CDR2 SVGAGI (reference sequence). The CDR3 totals 13 residues. The CDR3 protein is CASRGEGGKTQYF. The CDR3 coding sequence is TGTGCCAGCAGGGGAGAAGGGGGGAAGACCCAGTACTTC.

The J gene is TRBJ1-5, the V gene TRBV6-1, with D hard to call. The V end was cut by 6 bases, the J end by 0 bases, with 6 bases between. This CDR3 has 13 residues. CDR1 MNHNS and CDR2 SASEGT come from the germline V gene. CDR3 nucleotides: TGTGCCAGCAGGGGGAATAGCAATCAGCCCCAGCATTTT. The encoded protein is CASRGNSNQPQHF.

The rearrangement links TRBV28 to TRBJ1-1; 8 positions agree with TRBD1. The CDR3 runs to 14 residues. Germline CDR1 reads MDHEN; CDR2 reads SYDVKM. The trim removed 8 bases at V and 3 bases at J, leaving 8 bases unmatched. The CDR3 loop reads CASLTGGSDTEAFF. DNA of the CDR3: TGTGCCAGCCTTACAGGGGGGTCGGACACTGAAGCTTTCTTT.

The chain employs TRBV2 and TRBJ1-4, with TRBD1 as a possible D gene (5 bases). Deletions cut 4 bases from V and 8 bases from J, with 8 bases between. CDR3 length: 12 residues. Germline CDR1 SNHLY, CDR2 FYNNEI. The CDR3, as DNA: TGTGCCAGCAGTGCCGAGGGGGAAAAACTGTTTTTT. Translated, it gives CASSAEGEKLFF.

This chain joins TRBV4-1 and TRBJ1-4; a possible D gene is TRBD1 (5 bases). CDR3 length: 11 amino acids. Trimming shortened V by 3 bases and J by 13 bases, and 9 bases separated the two germline ends. The germline gives CDR1 MGHRA, CDR2 YSYEKL. CDR3 amino acids: CASSQEGRLFF. The CDR3 DNA follows: TGCGCCAGCAGCCAGGAGGGGAGACTGTTTTTT.

This chain uses TRBV6-1 with TRBJ1-1; D perhaps matches TRBD1 (6 bases). V was cut by 7 bases and J by 0 bases, with 12 bases left in between. Germline assignment: CDR1 MNHNS and CDR2 SASEGT. This CDR3 contains 14 residues. The chain's CDR3 is CASTGRGLNTEAFF. The DNA for the CDR3 is TGTGCCAGCACCGGCAGGGGTTTGAACACTGAAGCTTTCTTT.

The chain joins TRBV28 to TRBJ2-4; D is ambiguous. The CDR3 length is 13 residues. CDR1 is MDHEN, CDR2 SYDVKM, per germline. V was cut by 5 bases and J by 6 bases, with 11 bases left in between. CDR3 in amino acids: CASSPRIGNIQYF. CDR3 bases: TGTGCCAGCAGTCCTCGTATTGGAAACATTCAGTACTTC.

The rearrangement uses TRBV11-2 and TRBJ2-3; D not certain. Between the trimmed V and J ends, which lost 5 bases and 6 bases, there was a span of 12 bases. Germline CDR1 and CDR2: SGHAT and FQNNGV. This CDR3 spans 13 amino acids. The CDR3 DNA reads TGTGCCAGCAGCCCACCTTCGAGCGATACGCAGTATTTT. Its translation: CASSPPSSDTQYF.

The genes are TRBV18 and TRBJ1-2; D gene uncertain. From germline, CDR1 is KGHSH and CDR2 LQKENI. Trimming removed 5 bases from V and 5 bases from J, with 9 bases in between. CDR3 length: 12 residues. The DNA for the CDR3 is TGTGCCAGCTCATCCGGGATTTATGGCTACACCTTC. Translating it yields CASSSGIYGYTF.

This chain connects TRBV28 to TRBJ2-7, with 9 bases lining up with TRBD1. V trimming: 7 bases; J trimming: 3 bases; junction bases outside the gene matches: 4. This CDR3 is built from 13 residues. Germline V gene sequence: CDR1 MDHEN, CDR2 SYDVKM. CDR3 region: CASKTGGSYEQYF. In DNA, the CDR3 is TGTGCCAGCAAAACAGGGGGCAGCTACGAGCAGTACTTC.

This chain connects TRBV7-2 to TRBJ2-6; the D call may be TRBD1 or TRBD2 (5 bases each). This CDR3 is built from 19 residues. CDR1 is SGHTA and CDR2 is FQGNSA in the germline V gene. The germline V and J ends were trimmed by 2 bases and 4 bases, with 21 bases remaining between them. CDR3 protein: CASSLFDGALSVGANVLTF. In DNA form, the CDR3 reads TGTGCCAGCAGCTTATTTGACGGGGCCCTGTCAGTAGGGGCCAACGTCCTGACTTTC.

The rearrangement links TRBV6-5 to TRBJ1-1; TRBD1 matches at 10 bases. With 7 bases clipped from V and 7 bases from J, the junction kept 9 bases outside the gene matches. Germline lookup yields CDR1 MNHEY and CDR2 SVGAGI. CDR3 length: 14 residues. CDR3 in DNA: TGTGCCAGCACCTCCGGGACAGGGGCGAGTGAAGCTTTCTTT. Protein product: CASTSGTGASEAFF.

J is TRBJ2-5 and V is TRBV18; D gene unclear. V shed 5 bases and J shed 5 bases, with 12 bases lying between them. Germline V gene lookup returns CDR1 KGHSH and CDR2 LQKENI. This CDR3 contains 13 residues. The CDR3: CASSVFRRETQYF. CDR3 bases: TGTGCCAGCTCAGTTTTCCGGCGGGAGACCCAGTACTTC.

To note about this clone: Mismatch with germline at one junction end may stem from a read error. This sequence joins TRBV6-6 and TRBJ2-2; D might be TRBD2 (5 bases). The germline V gene encodes CDR1 MNHNY and CDR2 SVGAGI (reference sequence). This CDR3 spans 13 amino acids. Here the CDR3 DNA reads TGTGCCAGCAGCCCGACTATAGCCGGAGAGCTGTTTTTT. Its translation is CASSPTIAGELFF.

The chain recombines TRBV7-2 with TRBJ2-5; D is uncertain. V lost 4 bases, J lost 8 bases, and 8 bases lay in between. The CDR3 contains 11 residues. Looked up from germline, CDR1 is SGHTA and CDR2 is FQGNSA. In DNA form, the CDR3 reads TGTGCCAGCAGCTCTGACTTAACCCAGTACTTC. Translation: CASSSDLTQYF.

This clone turned up a few times. This chain connects TRBV27 to TRBJ1-2; D is possibly TRBD1 (5 bases). The CDR3 length is 16 residues. CDR1 and CDR2 (germline): MNHEY, SMNVEV (reference sequence). The V end lost 1 base, the J end lost 1 base, and 13 bases lay between the germline ends. CDR3 nucleotides: TGTGCCAGCAGTTTATTTGGTAGGGGAGTTAACTATGGCTACACCTTC. Amino acid sequence: CASSLFGRGVNYGYTF.

V usage is TRBV7-2 and J usage is TRBJ2-1, with 8 nucleotides matching TRBD2. CDR3 length equals 16 residues. Losses at the gene ends were 5 bases for V and 0 bases for J; bases not matched to a gene: 6. CDR1 SGHTA and CDR2 FQGNSA come from the germline V gene. In nucleotides, the CDR3 is TGTGCCAGCAGCCCTATAGCGGGGAGCTCCTACAATGAGCAGTTCTTC. Translated, it gives CASSPIAGSSYNEQFF. Full variable domain (remainder filled in from reference TRBV7-2 and TRBJ2-1): GAGVSQSPSNKVTEKGKDVELRCDPISGHTALYWYRQSLGQGLEFLIYFQGNSAPDKSGLPSDRFSAERTGGSVSTLTIQRTQQEDSAVYLCASSPIAGSSYNEQFFGPGTRLTVL.

The count of this clone is one. The V and J genes are TRBV7-9 and TRBJ2-3, with D unclear. V was trimmed by 2 bases and J by 7 bases, leaving 16 bases between them. Germline V gene data show CDR1 as SEHNR and CDR2 as FQNEAQ (reference sequence). The CDR3 has 15 residues. The CDR3 DNA sequence: TGTGCCAGCAGCTTACCGAGGCGGATGGGAAATACGCAGTATTTT. Residues: CASSLPRRMGNTQYF. Combining the CDR3 with reference TRBV7-9 and TRBJ2-3 gives the whole variable domain DTGVSQNPRHKITKRGQNVTFRCDPISEHNRLYWYRQTLGQGPEFLTYFQNEAQLEKSRLLSDRFSAERPKGSFSTLEIQRTEQGDSAMYLCASSLPRRMGNTQYFGPGTRLTVL.

Only a few counts were recorded for this clone. J is TRBJ1-5 and V is TRBV19, with TRBD1 matching 7 bases. In germline, CDR1 is LNHDA, CDR2 SQIVND (reference sequence). This CDR3 contains 13 residues. Unmatched junction bases numbered 5, after V lost 8 bases and J lost 4 bases. The CDR3 here is CASGGQLNQPQHF. CDR3 DNA: TGTGCCAGTGGGGGACAGTTGAATCAGCCCCAGCATTTT. The full variable domain, its missing parts supplied by reference TRBV19 and TRBJ1-5, is DGGITQSPKYLFRKEGQNVTLSCEQNLNHDAMYWYRQDPGQGLRLIYYSQIVNDFQKGDIAEGYSVSREKKESFPLTVTSAQKNPTAFYLCASGGQLNQPQHFGDGTRLSIL.

The rearrangement uses TRBV5-4 and TRBJ2-3; 9 bases match TRBD1. Losses at the gene ends were 3 bases for V and 0 bases for J; bases not matched to a gene: 14. The CDR3 length is 19 residues. CDR1 SGHNT and CDR2 YYREEE come from the germline V gene (reference sequence). The chain's CDR3 is CASSSIEGYRGLSTDTQYF. CDR3 bases: TGTGCCAGCAGCTCGATCGAAGGTTACAGGGGGCTGAGCACAGATACGCAGTATTTT.

The chain employs TRBV29-1 and TRBJ2-3; no clear D. Germline values: CDR1 SQVTM, CDR2 ANQGSEA. CDR3 length: 13 amino acids. Deletions cut 3 bases from V and 1 base from J, with 8 bases between. The CDR3 DNA follows: TGCAGCGTTGAGGGTTTTGGCACAGATACGCAGTATTTT. The encoded protein is CSVEGFGTDTQYF.